What follows describes a single T cell receptor beta chain. What it binds is not known. These data are taken from a study of cytotoxic CD8 clonotypes in ibrutinib-treated CLL. Study details: Timing of response sample collection was a median roughly twelve months after treatment start, with a range of 6 to 36.

Whole-study results and caveats: Clonality went up at ibrutinib response and then declined back toward baseline at progression.

Trimming removed 0 bases from V and 6 bases from J; junction bases left unmatched: 6. From germline, CDR1 is SEHNR and CDR2 FQNEAQ (reference sequence). This CDR3 contains 15 residues. Assay: immunoSEQ multiplex PCR; the TCRdb copy retains only in-frame clones and omits some. Of more than 75,000 clones listed, more than 70% are singletons. The sequencing used PBMCs, collected after 24 months of ibrutinib treatment. The sequence was obtained from a human donor with chronic lymphocytic leukemia. This chain links TRBV7-9 with TRBJ2-7; 9 positions agree with TRBD2. The CDR3 nucleotides read TGTGCCAGCAGCTTAGCCGTGCGGGAGGGCCCCGAGCAGTACTTC. Translated: CASSLAVREGPEQYF.